This T cell receptor beta chain was sequenced during a study of beta chain features in type 1 diabetes. This clone was seen more than once but under ten times. The antigen remains undetermined. This CDR3 region has 12 residues. The germline V gene has CDR1 SQVTM and CDR2 ANQGSEA. V gave up 5 bases and J gave up 5 bases, with 13 bases separating them. TCRB transcripts that were expressed got sequenced, as all of the isolated RNA had been reverse transcribed. It was found that naive, central memory and regulatory T cell samples averaged about 3.4 million reads. Assay: immunoSEQ multiplex PCR; the TCRdb copy retains only in-frame clones and omits some. The data hold 200,000 to 300,000 clones, with 13% to 15% observed a single time. A sort by CD45RO/CCR7/CD25/CD127/CD95/CD27 yielded CD4+ naive, central memory, regulatory and stem cell-like memory cells. Study results and caveats: Shorter templates might be favored by PCR, equally in patients and controls. The influence of HLA type on TCRB rearrangement stayed undetermined.

The specimen was naive CD4+ T cells from blood. The chain joins TRBV29-1 to TRBJ2-7, with D possibly matching TRBD1 (5 bases). The clonotype originates from a woman between 40 and 50 years old in good health. This CDR3 is CSVSQGHDEQYF. DNA of the CDR3: TGCAGCGTTAGTCAGGGTCACGACGAGCAGTACTTC.